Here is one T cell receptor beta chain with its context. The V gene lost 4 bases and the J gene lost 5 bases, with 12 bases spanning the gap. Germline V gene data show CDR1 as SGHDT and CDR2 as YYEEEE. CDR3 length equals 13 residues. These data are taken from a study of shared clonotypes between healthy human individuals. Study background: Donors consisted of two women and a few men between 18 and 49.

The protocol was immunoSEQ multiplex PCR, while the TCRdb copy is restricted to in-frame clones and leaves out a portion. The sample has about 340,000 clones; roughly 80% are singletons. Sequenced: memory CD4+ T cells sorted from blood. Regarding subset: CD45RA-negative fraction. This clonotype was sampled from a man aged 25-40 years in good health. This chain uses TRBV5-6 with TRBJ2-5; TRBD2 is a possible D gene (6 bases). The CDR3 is CASSGRRQETQYF. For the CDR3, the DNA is TGTGCCAGCAGCGGGAGGAGGCAGGAGACCCAGTACTTC.